A selection of T cell receptor beta chains follows, all from one sample in a study of cytomegalovirus exposure and HLA in healthy donors. TCRdb's table, derived via immunoSEQ multiplex PCR, lists solely in-frame clones and lacks some. This sample has 150,000 to 200,000 clones, with around 82% found just once. Material: PBMCs. The receptor set was obtained from a man aged 30 to 39 in good health and CMV-seronegative. The CDR3 runs from the conserved cysteine through the conserved F or W. The D gene is left open where the match is weak. Expanded clones get a size class; other rows say once, few or many, or leave the size out.

clone size	V gene	CDR3 length	D gene	J gene	CDR3 DNA	CDR3 protein
-	TRBV30	18	-	TRBJ1-5	TGTGCCTGGAGTGTAGAGGGGGTGGGGGGGCGGTTCAATCAGCCCCAGCATTTT	CAWSVEGVGGRFNQPQHF
-	TRBV9	15	-	TRBJ1-2	TGTGCCAGCAGCGTGGCGTGGCAATCCGGGAGGGGCTACACCTTC	CASSVAWQSGRGYTF
once	TRBV27	14	TRBD1	TRBJ1-2	TGTGCCAGCAGTCCCACAGGGGGCAACTATGGCTACACCTTC	CASSPTGGNYGYTF
-	TRBV19	14	-	TRBJ1-1	TGTGCCAGTAGTATAGTAAACAGGGCCAATGAAGCTTTCTTT	CASSIVNRANEAFF
-	TRBV7-9	14	TRBD2	TRBJ2-7	TGTGCCAGCAGCTCAACTAGCGGTTCCTACGAGCAGTACTTC	CASSSTSGSYEQYF
-	TRBV10-1	17	-	TRBJ2-5	TGCGCCAGCAGTGAGTCGAGGCAGGGTGGGCTAAGAGAGACCCAGTACTTC	CASSESRQGGLRETQYF
-	TRBV19	15	TRBD2	TRBJ2-7	TGTGCCAGTAGGGAGTTCTTTAGCGGGAGATACGAGCAGTACTTC	CASREFFSGRYEQYF
-	TRBV30	13	TRBD1	TRBJ1-1	TGTGCCTGGAGTGTAATCAGGGGGCGTGAAGCTTTCTTT	CAWSVIRGREAFF
-	TRBV7-2	14	TRBD1	TRBJ1-2	TGTGCCAGCAGCGCACAGGGGATCCGGAGGGGCTACACCTTC	CASSAQGIRRGYTF
-	TRBV19	14	TRBD1	TRBJ1-2	TGTGCCAGTAGTACAGACCCCGGGACAGACCGCTACACCTTC	CASSTDPGTDRYTF
-	TRBV5-1	15	-	TRBJ1-3	TGCGCCAGCAGCCGGACTGCCAGCTCTGGAAACACCATATATTTT	CASSRTASSGNTIYF
-	TRBV25-1	14	-	TRBJ2-7	TGTGCCAGCAGATCCAGGGCCACCCCCTACGAGCAGTACTTC	CASRSRATPYEQYF
-	TRBV21-1	14	-	TRBJ2-7	TGTGCCAGCACCGACTCGGGTATCCGTGACGAGCAGTACTTC	CASTDSGIRDEQYF
-	TRBV2	14	-	TRBJ2-7	TGTGCCAGCAGGATCGGGGACACCTCCTACGAGCAGTACTTC	CASRIGDTSYEQYF
few	TRBV10-3	11	-	TRBJ1-1	TGTGCCATCAGTCAGAACACTGAAGCTTTCTTT	CAISQNTEAFF
-	TRBV5-6	13	-	TRBJ2-5	TGTGCCAGCAGCTTAAGGGAGGCGGAGACCCAGTACTTC	CASSLREAETQYF
-	TRBV29-1	16	TRBD1	TRBJ2-1	TGCAGCGCGGATGGCCAGGGACAGCTCTCCTACAATGAGCAGTTCTTC	CSADGQGQLSYNEQFF
once	TRBV28	14	TRBD2	TRBJ2-7	TGTGCCAGCAGCCAGACTAGCGGGGACTACGAGCAGTACTTC	CASSQTSGDYEQYF